This TCR beta chain was identified during a study of cytomegalovirus exposure and HLA in healthy donors. TCRdb keeps only in-frame clones here, not all; method: immunoSEQ multiplex PCR. The sample lists 100,000 or so clones, roughly 84% seen once, with about 6.5% in the top ten. Germline CDR1 MNHEY, CDR2 SVGAGI. The CDR3 loop spans 15 amino acids. The J segment lost 5 bases and the V segment lost 3 bases, leaving 7 bases of the junction unmatched. Sequencing was performed on PBMCs. The rearrangement uses TRBV6-5 and TRBJ1-1; 9 bases align to TRBD1. The source is a man between 18 and 29 years old in good health and CMV-seropositive. CDR3 DNA: TGTGCCAGCAGTTATTATACAGGGGGCTTAACTGAAGCTTTCTTT. Amino acids: CASSYYTGGLTEAFF.